This TCR beta chain comes out of a study of cytomegalovirus exposure and HLA in healthy donors. Notes on the study in general: When analyzed later, a missense DCLRE1C variant was found to be linked to TCR beta V- and J-gene trimming. Within a later analysis, the majority of CMV-associated TCR beta chains appeared HLA-restricted.

Concerning this clone: What it binds is unknown.

The V gene's germline CDR1 is MNHNS and CDR2 SASEGT. This CDR3 is built from 13 residues. 60 Vbeta and 13 Jbeta primers were used in PCR. TCRdb's copy holds only in-frame clones and misses some; the assay was immunoSEQ multiplex PCR. The sample holds just over 60,000 clones, about 90% seen once. This chain joins TRBV6-1 and TRBJ2-7; 10 nucleotides agree with TRBD1. The sequenced material came from PBMCs. This clonotype was sampled from a man aged 18 to 30 in good health and CMV-seronegative. The CDR3: CATGTGAFYEQYF. DNA for the CDR3: TGTGCGACCGGGACAGGGGCTTTCTACGAGCAGTACTTC.